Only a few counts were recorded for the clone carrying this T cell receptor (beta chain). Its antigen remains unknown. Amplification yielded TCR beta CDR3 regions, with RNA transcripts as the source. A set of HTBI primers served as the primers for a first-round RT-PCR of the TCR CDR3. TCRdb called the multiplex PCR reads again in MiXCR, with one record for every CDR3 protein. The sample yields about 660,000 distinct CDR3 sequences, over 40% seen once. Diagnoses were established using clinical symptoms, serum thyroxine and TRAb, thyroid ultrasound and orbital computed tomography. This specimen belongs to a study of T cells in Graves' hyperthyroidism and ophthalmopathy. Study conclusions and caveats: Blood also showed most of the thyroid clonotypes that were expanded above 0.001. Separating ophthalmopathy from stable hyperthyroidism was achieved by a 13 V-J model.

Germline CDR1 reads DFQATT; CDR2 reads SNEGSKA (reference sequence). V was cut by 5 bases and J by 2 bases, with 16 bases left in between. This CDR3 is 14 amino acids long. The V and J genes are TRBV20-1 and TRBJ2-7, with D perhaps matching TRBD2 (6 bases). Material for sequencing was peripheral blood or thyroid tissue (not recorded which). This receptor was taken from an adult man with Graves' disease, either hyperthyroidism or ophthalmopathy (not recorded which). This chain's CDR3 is CSASGLLGAYEQYF. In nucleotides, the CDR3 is TGCAGTGCTTCGGGACTCCTTGGGGCCTACGAGCAGTACTTC.